Below are 10 T cell receptor beta chains sequenced from a single sample in a study of cytotoxic CD8 clonotypes in ibrutinib-treated CLL. The table came from immunoSEQ multiplex PCR; TCRdb's copy has only in-frame clones and leaves some out. The sample records 150,000 or so clones, over 75% being singletons. Specimen: PBMCs, collected at disease progression, from a patient treated with ibrutinib. The receptors were gathered from a human donor with chronic lymphocytic leukemia.

This rearrangement joins TRBV6-5 to TRBJ2-1, with 7 bases aligning to TRBD2. Trimming cost V 5 bases and J 7 bases; bases outside gene matches: 8. CDR3 length equals 14 residues. CDR1 is MNHEY and CDR2 is SVGAGI in the germline V gene. DNA for the CDR3: TGTGCCAGCAGTCGATGGCTAGCGGATAATGAGCAGTTCTTC. It specifies CASSRWLADNEQFF.

The rearrangement links TRBV5-8 to TRBJ1-1; D perhaps matches TRBD1 (6 bases). CDR3 length: 16 residues. The germline V gene encodes CDR1 SGHTS and CDR2 YDEGEE. With 4 bases removed from V and 2 bases from J, the gap between germline ends came to 18 bases. The CDR3 coding sequence is TGTGCCAGCAGCCCCCCGGGATCCAGGGGCAACACTGAAGCTTTCTTT. This translates into CASSPPGSRGNTEAFF.

Comments on this clone: The junction shows a germline mismatch at one end, possibly a read error. CDR3 in DNA: TGTGCTAGCAGCTTAGATAGCTCCGGGGAGCTGTTTTTT. It specifies CASSLDSSGELFF. The rearrangement links TRBV7-7 to TRBJ2-2; D unresolved. The CDR3 runs 13 residues. Germline assignment: CDR1 SSHAT and CDR2 FNYEAQ (reference sequence).

This clone was seen once. The rearrangement uses TRBV19 and TRBJ1-4; the D gene is possibly TRBD1 (5 bases). Trimming stripped 5 bases from V and 5 bases from J, with 18 bases between. The CDR3 totals 16 residues. CDR1 is LNHDA, CDR2 SQIVND, per germline (reference sequence). CDR3: CASSVGPGSKNEKLFF. DNA of the CDR3: TGTGCCAGTAGTGTGGGGCCGGGATCTAAAAATGAAAAACTGTTTTTT.

A single count supports this clone. The chain couples TRBV5-1 to TRBJ1-1; D remains ambiguous. The CDR3 extends over 14 amino acids. Germline V lookup: CDR1 SGHRS, CDR2 YFSETQ. V shed 0 bases and J shed 4 bases, with 10 bases lying between them. CDR3 sequence: CASSLVAGPTEAFF. CDR3 in DNA: TGCGCCAGCAGCTTGGTGGCCGGGCCCACTGAAGCTTTCTTT.

The CDR3 sequence is CASSPGDREAFF. Written as DNA, the CDR3 is TGTGCCAGCTCACCTGGGGACAGGGAAGCTTTCTTT. The chain carries TRBV18 and TRBJ1-1; 8 bases match TRBD1. Germline V gives CDR1 KGHSH, CDR2 LQKENI. V shed 3 bases, J shed 8 bases, and the junction held 2 bases outside the gene matches. There are 12 residues in the CDR3.

The chain joins TRBV9 to TRBJ2-1; a weak D match, TRBD2 (5 bases). Germline lookup yields CDR1 SGDLS and CDR2 YYNGEE. Trimming stripped 3 bases from V and 5 bases from J, with 15 bases between. The CDR3 totals 15 residues. The CDR3 DNA reads TGTGCCAGCAGCGCAGCCGGGGATCCTAACAATGAGCAGTTCTTC. Translation gives CASSAAGDPNNEQFF.

The chain employs TRBV28 and TRBJ2-6; no definite D call. This CDR3 is built from 13 residues. Germline assignment: CDR1 MDHEN and CDR2 SYDVKM. V lost 2 bases to trimming and J lost 10 bases, with 9 bases between them. The DNA of the CDR3 is TGTGCCAGCAGTTTAAGGGCCCCAAACGTCCTGACTTTC. Translation gives CASSLRAPNVLTF.

This clone has a single count. V gene TRBV19 combines with J gene TRBJ1-4; D possibly corresponds to TRBD1 (5 bases). V was clipped by 6 bases and J by 2 bases, with 19 bases between them. Germline V gene lookup returns CDR1 LNHDA and CDR2 SQIVND (reference sequence). The length of the CDR3 is 17 residues. Written as DNA, the CDR3 is TGTGCCAGTAGCCTGAAGGGGTTTTCGCCCACTAATGAAAAACTGTTTTTT. Protein sequence: CASSLKGFSPTNEKLFF.

This rearrangement joins TRBV6-4 to TRBJ1-1, with D unresolved. This CDR3 spans 13 amino acids. The germline V and J ends were trimmed by 0 bases and 1 base, with 3 bases remaining between them. Germline CDR1 MRHNA, CDR2 SNTAGT. The CDR3 bases are TGTGCCAGCAGTGACTCGGAGAACACTGAAGCTTTCTTT. Translated, it gives CASSDSENTEAFF.